Listed below are T cell receptor beta chains from one sample, sequenced in a study of T cells in Graves' hyperthyroidism and ophthalmopathy. Each CDR3 protein gets one entry after TCRdb re-called the multiplex PCR reads with MiXCR. Here the sample spans under 350,000 distinct CDR3 sequences, about 20% being singletons. Sequenced sample: blood. The source of these receptors is a woman aged 45-59 years with Graves' hyperthyroidism. CDR3s include the opening cysteine and the closing phenylalanine or tryptophan. Fields, in order: D gene, clone size, J gene, V gene, CDR3 protein, CDR3 DNA. A D gene is named only where the DNA matches it firmly. Clone size is shown for a subset of rows, as once, few, many or a class of expanded clone.

NA many TRBJ2-3 TRBV20-1 CSALGAGATDTQYF TGCAGTGCTCTGGGGGCGGGGGCGACAGATACGCAGTATTTT
NA NA TRBJ1-2 TRBV27 CASSRDKIYGYTF TGTGCCAGCAGTCGTGACAAGATCTATGGCTACACCTTC
NA many TRBJ2-3 TRBV5-1 CASSLDGEYTDTQYF TGCGCCAGCAGCTTGGATGGGGAGTACACAGATACGCAGTATTTT
NA once TRBJ2-1 TRBV5-5 CASSLMAAGEQFF TGTGCCAGCAGCTTGATGGCGGCAGGTGAGCAGTTCTTC
NA NA TRBJ1-5 TRBV19 CATRMKGDQPQHF TGTGCCACCCGCATGAAGGGCGATCAGCCCCAGCATTTT
NA many TRBJ1-4 TRBV11-2 CASSLDRTDEKLFF TGTGCCAGCAGCTTAGACAGGACGGATGAAAAACTGTTTTTT
NA many TRBJ1-2 TRBV11-2 CASSLQGMGYGYTF TGTGCCAGCAGCTTACAGGGAATGGGCTATGGCTACACCTTC
NA few TRBJ2-7 TRBV28 CASTISSAPSYEQYF TGTGCCAGCACCATATCTAGCGCACCCTCCTACGAGCAGTACTTC
NA once TRBJ1-1 TRBV7-2 CASSLAAGVGSEAFF TGTGCCAGCAGCTTAGCGGCAGGGGTGGGATCTGAAGCTTTCTTT
NA many TRBJ1-1 TRBV27 CASSPQGVNTEAFF TGTGCCAGCAGTCCCCAGGGTGTGAACACTGAAGCTTTCTTT
TRBD2 many TRBJ2-1 TRBV5-1 CASSSGMVLADHNEQFF TGCGCCAGCAGCTCTGGAATGGTTCTAGCGGACCACAATGAGCAGTTCTTC
NA NA TRBJ2-1 TRBV6-1 CASSDGLRGYTYNEQFF TGTGCCAGCAGTGACGGCTTACGGGGGTACACCTACAATGAGCAGTTCTTC
TRBD2 many TRBJ2-1 TRBV5-1 CASSLGTSVEQFF TGCGCCAGCAGCCTTGGGACTAGCGTTGAGCAGTTCTTC
NA many TRBJ1-1 TRBV5-1 CASSPGRRVENTEAFF TGCGCCAGCAGCCCGGGACGACGAGTAGAGAACACTGAAGCTTTCTTT
NA few TRBJ2-1 TRBV9 CASSVAPYNEQFF TGTGCCAGCAGCGTAGCTCCCTACAATGAGCAGTTCTTC
NA few TRBJ2-7 TRBV7-9 CASSLSVDSGEQYF TGTGCCAGCAGCTTATCGGTCGACAGTGGCGAGCAGTACTTC
NA NA TRBJ2-2 TRBV20-1 CSAGSGVTNTGELFF TGCAGTGCGGGCTCCGGGGTAACGAACACCGGGGAGCTGTTTTTT
TRBD2 many TRBJ2-1 TRBV12-3/TRBV12-4 CASSSSGSGEQFF TGTGCCAGCAGTTCCAGCGGGAGTGGTGAGCAGTTCTTC
TRBD1 few TRBJ1-2 TRBV4-1 CASSQVHRGNYGYTF TGCGCCAGCAGCCAAGTACACAGGGGTAACTATGGCTACACCTTC
NA many TRBJ2-1 TRBV6-5 CASSYAPGEARNEQFF TGTGCCAGCAGTTACGCTCCGGGAGAGGCCAGAAATGAGCAGTTCTTC
TRBD1 NA TRBJ1-6 TRBV5-1 CASPRGDYNSPLHF TGCGCCAGCCCCAGGGGGGACTATAATTCACCCCTCCACTTT
NA many TRBJ1-1 TRBV30 CAWSVPGGWRGMNTEAFF TGTGCCTGGAGTGTACCCGGGGGGTGGCGCGGCATGAACACTGAAGCTTTCTTT
NA few TRBJ1-2 TRBV3-1 CASSQALGNYGYTF TGTGCCAGCAGCCAAGCTCTCGGTAACTATGGCTACACCTTC
TRBD2 NA TRBJ2-1 TRBV5-4 CASSSEPLAGTNEQFF TGTGCCAGCAGCTCCGAACCACTAGCGGGAACCAATGAGCAGTTCTTC
NA NA TRBJ2-3 TRBV7-3 CASGGLFGTDTQYF TGTGCCAGCGGGGGACTTTTCGGCACAGATACGCAGTATTTT
TRBD2 NA TRBJ2-7 TRBV5-4 CASSLLAGGSSYEQYF TGTGCCAGCAGCCTCCTAGCGGGAGGGAGCTCCTACGAGCAGTACTTC
NA NA TRBJ1-2 TRBV9 CASSLTPGGTGSYGYTF TGTGCCAGCAGCCTTACCCCTGGGGGGACCGGCAGCTATGGCTACACCTTC
NA NA TRBJ1-2 TRBV14 CASSGSNGGYTF TGTGCCAGCAGCGGGAGTAATGGTGGCTACACCTTC
NA few TRBJ1-6 TRBV9 CASSVGYYNSPLHF TGTGCCAGCAGCGTAGGCTACTATAATTCACCCCTCCACTTT
NA NA TRBJ1-4 TRBV19 CASSISARSNEKLFF TGTGCCAGTAGTATATCCGCCAGAAGTAATGAAAAACTGTTTTTT
NA many TRBJ2-7 TRBV3-1 CASSPPHRDEQYF TGTGCCAGCAGCCCTCCCCACCGGGACGAGCAGTACTTC
NA many TRBJ1-1 TRBV11-2 CASNRPGVKSEAFF TGTGCCAGCAACCGTCCCGGGGTAAAATCTGAAGCTTTCTTT
TRBD2 many TRBJ2-1 TRBV7-3 CASSWGGAGGDEQFF TGTGCCAGCAGCTGGGGGGGAGCGGGAGGGGATGAGCAGTTCTTC
NA few TRBJ1-5 TRBV28 CASSSSAQPQHF TGTGCCAGCAGTTCTTCTGCTCAACCCCAGCATTTT
TRBD1 few TRBJ1-1 TRBV19 CASSIRGPSFLTEAFF TGTGCCAGTAGTATCAGGGGGCCATCCTTCCTTACTGAAGCTTTCTTT
NA few TRBJ1-2 TRBV6-1 CASSPWVPGEGYTF TGTGCCAGCAGTCCCTGGGTGCCAGGGGAAGGCTACACCTTC
NA NA TRBJ1-1 TRBV7-9 CASSLKAEAFF TGTGCCAGCAGCTTAAAGGCTGAAGCTTTCTTT
NA NA TRBJ2-5 TRBV7-8 CASSPDDMGFQETQYF TGTGCCAGCAGCCCGGACGATATGGGATTTCAGGAGACCCAGTACTTC
NA many TRBJ1-2 TRBV5-6 CASSSDRWGYTF TGTGCCAGCAGCTCAGACAGGTGGGGATACACCTTC
NA NA TRBJ1-5 TRBV6-1 CASGGQLSNQPQHF TGTGCCAGCGGTGGGCAGTTGAGCAATCAGCCCCAGCATTTT
NA many TRBJ2-2 TRBV12-3/TRBV12-4 CASTPGLVTGELFF TGTGCCAGCACCCCCGGGCTCGTAACCGGGGAGCTGTTTTTT
TRBD1 many TRBJ2-1 TRBV28 CASSLPGTGSNEQFF TGTGCCAGCAGTTTACCTGGGACAGGTAGCAATGAGCAGTTCTTC
NA many TRBJ2-4 TRBV7-2 CASSDAFPRGVITKNIQYF TGTGCCAGCAGCGACGCGTTCCCGCGGGGTGTGATAACCAAAAACATTCAGTACTTC
NA few TRBJ2-1 TRBV30 CAWSTTPVLFF TGTGCCTGGAGTACTACTCCAGTCCTGTTCTTC
NA NA TRBJ2-2 TRBV28 CASSSYRMELFF TGTGCCAGCAGCTCATATCGTATGGAGCTGTTTTTT
NA NA TRBJ2-5 TRBV11-1 CASSSPRGFQETQYF TGTGCCAGCAGCTCCCCCCGGGGGTTCCAAGAGACCCAGTACTTC
TRBD1 NA TRBJ1-2 TRBV6-1 CASSEGFDRVFYGYTF TGTGCCAGCAGTGAAGGGTTCGACAGGGTATTCTATGGCTACACCTTC
NA NA TRBJ1-5 TRBV20-1 CSALQGGQPQHF TGCAGTGCTCTTCAGGGAGGTCAGCCCCAGCATTTT
NA NA TRBJ1-2 TRBV12-3/TRBV12-4 CASSPQQGPNRGYTF TGTGCCAGCAGTCCTCAACAGGGCCCTAATCGGGGCTACACCTTC
NA once TRBJ1-5 TRBV19 CASSMGRLRDQPQHF TGTGCCAGTAGTATGGGCCGACTCCGCGATCAGCCCCAGCATTTT
TRBD2 NA TRBJ2-5 TRBV20-1 CSAPTSDQETQYF TGCAGTGCTCCGACTAGCGATCAAGAGACCCAGTACTTC
NA few TRBJ1-2 TRBV27 CACSLGRGENGYTF TGTGCCTGCAGTTTAGGAAGAGGGGAGAATGGCTACACCTTC
TRBD2 many TRBJ2-7 TRBV20-1 CSARAAGAYEQYF TGCAGTGCCCGGGCAGCGGGAGCCTACGAGCAGTACTTC